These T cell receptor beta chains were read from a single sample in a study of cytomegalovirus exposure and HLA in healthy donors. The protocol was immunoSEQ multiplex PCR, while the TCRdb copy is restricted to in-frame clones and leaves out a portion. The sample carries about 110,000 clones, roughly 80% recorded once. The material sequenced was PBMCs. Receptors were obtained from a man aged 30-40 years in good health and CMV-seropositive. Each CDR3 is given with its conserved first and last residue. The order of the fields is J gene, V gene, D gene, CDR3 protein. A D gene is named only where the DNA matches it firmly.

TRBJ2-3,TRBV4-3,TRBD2,CASSQDERGITDTQYF
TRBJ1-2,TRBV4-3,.,CASSQGTVNYGYTF
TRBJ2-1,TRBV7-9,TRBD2,CASSLPTSGSSYNEQFF
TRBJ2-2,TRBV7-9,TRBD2,CSSSFLAGIDTGELFF
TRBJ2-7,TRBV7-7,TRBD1,CASSPKTGGGEQYF
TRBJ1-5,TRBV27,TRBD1,CASRDRVNQPQHF
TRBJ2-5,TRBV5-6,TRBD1,CASSRARTGGQETQYF
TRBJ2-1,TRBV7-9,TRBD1,CASSLRTGPYNEQFF
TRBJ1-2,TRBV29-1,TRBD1,CSVSDREDGYTF
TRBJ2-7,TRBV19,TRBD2,CASGTSGNEQYF
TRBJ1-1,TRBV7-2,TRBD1,CASSIPGGTEAFF
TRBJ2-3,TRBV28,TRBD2,CASSYPSGGADTQYF
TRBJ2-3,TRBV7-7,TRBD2,CASSPGLAGTSDTQYF